This TCR beta chain was sequenced in a study of Graves' ophthalmopathy and Graves' hyperthyroidism. CDR1 and CDR2 from the germline V gene are MNHNS and SASEGT. V was clipped by 3 bases and J by 6 bases; unmatched bases: 2. This CDR3 is 14 amino acids long. From RNA, the CDR3 regions of TCR beta chains were amplified and sequenced. An initial RT-PCR round employing HTBI primers preceded a second-round multiplex PCR. MiXCR, run by TCRdb on the multiplex PCR reads, gives a single entry per CDR3 protein. The sample consists of 400,000 to 500,000 distinct CDR3 sequences, around a fifth of them appearing once. A few counts support this clonotype.

Source material: peripheral blood. The chain links TRBV6-1 to TRBJ2-2, with 9 bases aligning to TRBD2. The clonotype was recovered from a young woman with stable Graves' hyperthyroidism. The CDR3 spells CASSEREGPGELFF. Written as DNA, the CDR3 is TGTGCCAGCAGTGAGCGGGAGGGGCCCGGGGAGCTGTTTTTT.